This TCR beta chain comes out of a study of blood T cell repertoires in COVID-19. Study-level background: PBMCs, B-cell-depleted T cells, or T cells provided the cDNA or gDNA that made up the material.

Patients of the Seattle cohort, enrolled during active infection, were followed longitudinally. The CDR3 has 15 amino acids. Germline trimming cut 5 bases from V and 5 bases from J; bases unmatched to any gene: 12. Per germline, CDR1 SGHAT and CDR2 FQDESV (reference sequence). Original handling: Reference gene primer amplification in the assay estimated nucleated cell counts. Assay used: immunoSEQ multiplex PCR; TCRdb lists only in-frame clones, some missing. V, J and clone size are taken as reported in that table, and D and trimming were inferred from the DNA itself. The sample has 110,000 or so clones; roughly 85% are singletons.

The sequence came from an older woman with COVID-19, enrolled during active disease. Specimen: peripheral blood. The chain has TRBV11-1 and TRBJ2-7; TRBD1 aligns across 7 bases. CDR3 sequence (DNA): TGTGCCAGCAGCGTATTCGGGACAGCCTTGGACGAGCAGTACTTC. It yields the protein CASSVFGTALDEQYF.